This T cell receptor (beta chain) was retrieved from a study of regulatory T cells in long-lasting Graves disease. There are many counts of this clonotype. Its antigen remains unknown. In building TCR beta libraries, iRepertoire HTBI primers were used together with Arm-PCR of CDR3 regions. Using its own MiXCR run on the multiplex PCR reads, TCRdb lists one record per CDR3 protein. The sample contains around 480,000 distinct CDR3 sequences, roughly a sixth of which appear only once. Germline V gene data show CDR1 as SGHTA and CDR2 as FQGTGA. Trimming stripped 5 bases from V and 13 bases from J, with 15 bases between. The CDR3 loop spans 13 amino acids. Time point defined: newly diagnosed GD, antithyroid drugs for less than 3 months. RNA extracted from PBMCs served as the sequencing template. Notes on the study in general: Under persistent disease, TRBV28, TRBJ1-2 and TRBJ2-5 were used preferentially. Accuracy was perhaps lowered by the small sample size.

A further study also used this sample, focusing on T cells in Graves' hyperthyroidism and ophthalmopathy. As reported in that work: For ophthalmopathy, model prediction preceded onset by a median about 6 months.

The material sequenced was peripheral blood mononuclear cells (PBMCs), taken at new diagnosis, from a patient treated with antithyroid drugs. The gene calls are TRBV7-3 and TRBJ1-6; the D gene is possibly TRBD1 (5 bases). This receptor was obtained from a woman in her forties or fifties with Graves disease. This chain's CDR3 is CASSPSRTMPLHF. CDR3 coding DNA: TGTGCCAGCAGCCCAAGTCGGACAATGCCCCTCCACTTT. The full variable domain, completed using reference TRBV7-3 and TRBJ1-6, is GAGVSQTPSNKVTEKGKYVELRCDPISGHTALYWYRQSLGQGPEFLIYFQGTGAADDSGLPNDRFFAVRPEGSVSTLKIQRTERGDSAVYLCASSPSRTMPLHFGNGTRLTVT.